These 21 T cell receptor beta chains came from one sample sequenced in a study of response to subunit inactivated influenza vaccine. TCRdb re-derived calls from the RT-PCR reads in MiXCR, one entry per CDR3 protein. Here the sample spans hundreds of thousands of distinct CDR3 sequences, 15% to 20% being singletons. The sample was CD4+ T cells sorted from PBMCs, taken 23 months after vaccination. All receptors derive from a man aged 50 to 69 who received an inactivated influenza vaccine.

The chain is built from TRBV7-2 and TRBJ2-7; perhaps D is TRBD1 or TRBD2 (5 bases each). V lost 5 bases to trimming and J lost 2 bases, with 16 bases between them. The germline V gene encodes CDR1 SGHTA and CDR2 FQGNSA. This CDR3 comprises 15 residues. The CDR3 protein is CASSARDAGPYEQYF. The CDR3 region has the DNA TGTGCCAGCAGCGCCCGGGACGCCGGCCCCTACGAGCAGTACTTC.

Ten or more counts support this clonotype. The chain uses TRBV7-9 and TRBJ2-5, with TRBD2 identical over 12 bases. The CDR3 runs 16 residues. The trim removed 4 bases at V and 5 bases at J, leaving 8 bases unmatched. Germline values: CDR1 SEHNR, CDR2 FQNEAQ (reference sequence). CDR3 sequence: CASSSSSGRAWETQYF. The DNA of the CDR3 is TGTGCCAGCAGCTCCTCTAGCGGGAGGGCCTGGGAGACCCAGTACTTC.

This clonotype was counted only a few times. This chain joins TRBV10-3 and TRBJ2-3; D may be TRBD2 (5 bases). From germline, CDR1 is ENHRY and CDR2 SYGVKD. The CDR3 is made up of 14 amino acids. Deletions cut 7 bases from V and 6 bases from J, with 17 bases between. CDR3 nucleotides: TGTGCCATCATGGCGGGCAATTCAGGCGATACGCAGTATTTT. Residues: CAIMAGNSGDTQYF.

The chain links TRBV7-2 to TRBJ2-1; possible D gene TRBD1, 6 bases. The germline V gene has CDR1 SGHTA and CDR2 FQGNSA. The CDR3 consists of 17 residues. The germline V and J ends were trimmed by 5 bases and 2 bases, with 19 bases remaining between them. CDR3 nucleotide sequence: TGTGCCAGCAGCCAGCGAAACAGGGAAAGCCCCTACAATGAGCAGTTCTTC. Amino acid sequence: CASSQRNRESPYNEQFF.

A note on this clonotype: A single base separates this from a much larger clone, so it may be a read error. The V and J genes are TRBV5-4 and TRBJ2-5; D possibly corresponds to TRBD2 (7 bases). Germline CDR1 is SGHNT and CDR2 is YYREEE (reference sequence). The V and J ends lost 3 bases and 1 base respectively, with 13 bases between them. The CDR3 loop spans 15 amino acids. CDR3 nucleotides: TGTGCCAGCAGCTCCACAGGGAGGGGCCAAGAGACCCAGTACTTC. Residues: CASSSTGRGQETQYF.

CDR3 in DNA: TGTGCCAGCAGTTACACTTCGACTAGCTTACGGGCCGGGGAGCTGTTTTTT. Amino acid sequence: CASSYTSTSLRAGELFF. V gene TRBV6-5 combines with J gene TRBJ2-2; the match to TRBD2 covers 7 bases. This CDR3 contains 17 residues. From germline, CDR1 is MNHEY and CDR2 SVGAGI. The trim removed 2 bases at V and 6 bases at J, leaving 12 bases unmatched.

The chain is built from TRBV7-2 and TRBJ2-1; 8 bases map to TRBD1. Germline loops: CDR1 SGHTA, CDR2 FQGNSA. This CDR3 contains 16 residues. The V and J ends lost 1 base and 1 base, in that order; junction bases with no gene match: 3. CDR3 region: CASSLDTGGSYNEQFF. CDR3 sequence (DNA): TGTGCCAGCAGCTTAGACACAGGGGGATCCTACAATGAGCAGTTCTTC. Full variable domain (remainder filled in from reference TRBV7-2 and TRBJ2-1): GAGVSQSPSNKVTEKGKDVELRCDPISGHTALYWYRQSLGQGLEFLIYFQGNSAPDKSGLPSDRFSAERTGGSVSTLTIQRTQQEDSAVYLCASSLDTGGSYNEQFFGPGTRLTVL.

V is TRBV24-1 and J is TRBJ2-5; 8 nucleotides agree with TRBD2. Looked up from germline, CDR1 is KGHDR and CDR2 is SFDVKD. V was pared by 3 bases and J by 3 bases, with 5 bases of the junction left unmatched. The CDR3 runs 15 residues. The CDR3 region has the DNA TGTGCCACCAGTGATAATGGCGGGGGGAAAGAGACCCAGTACTTC. It is translated as CATSDNGGGKETQYF.

The V and J genes are TRBV12-3 or TRBV12-4 and TRBJ2-2, with TRBD2 identical over 8 bases. V lost 7 bases and J lost 5; bases outside the gene matches: 12. This CDR3 is built from 16 residues. In DNA form, the CDR3 reads TGTGCCAGCAACACCCGGGGGGGGCCGGGTACCGGGGAGCTGTTTTTT. It specifies CASNTRGGPGTGELFF.

This clonotype came up a few times. The chain couples TRBV28 to TRBJ2-1, with D maybe TRBD2 (5 bases). Germline lookup yields CDR1 MDHEN and CDR2 SYDVKM. V lost 4 bases and J lost 5, with 9 bases in between. The CDR3 is 13 residues long. CDR3 loop: CASSSDFNNEQFF. CDR3 sequence (DNA): TGTGCCAGCAGTTCGGACTTCAACAATGAGCAGTTCTTC.

The chain links TRBV24-1 to TRBJ2-1, with 8 nucleotides matching TRBD1. V gave up 4 bases and J gave up 9 bases; unmatched junction bases: 10. This CDR3 has 15 residues. Germline lookup yields CDR1 KGHDR and CDR2 SFDVKD. This chain's CDR3 is CATSDLMTGESEQFF. The CDR3 region has the DNA TGTGCCACCAGTGACCTAATGACAGGGGAGAGTGAGCAGTTCTTC.

The V gene is TRBV12-3 or TRBV12-4, the J gene TRBJ2-2; no definite D call. Deletions cut 7 bases from V and 4 bases from J, with 13 bases between. The CDR3 is 14 residues long. The CDR3 coding sequence is TGTGCCAGCATGGTCGTTGGTTCCACCGGGGAGCTGTTTTTT. Amino acid sequence: CASMVVGSTGELFF.

In this sample, this clonotype turned up many times. The J gene is TRBJ1-1, the V gene TRBV19; perhaps TRBD1 as D (5 bases). V was cut by 5 bases and J by 3 bases, with 13 bases left in between. The CDR3 has 14 residues. Germline CDR1 and CDR2: LNHDA and SQIVND (reference sequence). In DNA form, the CDR3 reads TGTGCCAGTAGTCCCCTCTGGGGGGACACTGAAGCTTTCTTT. This codes for CASSPLWGDTEAFF.

This clonotype was detected a few times. The genes are TRBV29-1 and TRBJ1-4; the D is unclear. The CDR3 contains 13 residues. V was trimmed by 4 bases and J by 8 bases, leaving 14 bases between them. The germline V gene has CDR1 SQVTM and CDR2 ANQGSEA. The CDR3 spells CSVVSQTGEKLFF. CDR3 sequence (DNA): TGCAGCGTTGTATCCCAGACTGGGGAAAAACTGTTTTTT.

There are a few counts of this clonotype. This rearrangement joins TRBV4-2 to TRBJ2-4, with 7 bases fitting TRBD2. J lost 2 bases, V lost 4 bases, and 2 bases had no gene match. The CDR3 extends over 14 amino acids. Germline CDR1 reads LGHNA; CDR2 reads YNFKEQ. In nucleotides, the CDR3 is TGTGCCAGCAGCCCGGGACTAACCAAAAACATTCAGTACTTC. It translates to CASSPGLTKNIQYF.

The table lists this clonotype with a few counts. The chain recombines TRBV4-1 with TRBJ2-7; 7 bases are shared with TRBD1. The CDR3 extends over 13 amino acids. With 4 bases clipped from V and 4 bases from J, the junction kept 4 bases outside the gene matches. Germline V gives CDR1 MGHRA, CDR2 YSYEKL. This CDR3 is CASSRQGDYEQYF. For the CDR3, the DNA is TGCGCCAGCAGCCGACAGGGTGATTACGAGCAGTACTTC.

This clonotype was observed at least ten times. V is TRBV7-2 and J is TRBJ1-6; the D is unclear. This CDR3 spans 15 amino acids. CDR1 is SGHTA, CDR2 FQGNSA, per germline. Trimming shortened V by 1 base and J by 6 bases, and 10 bases separated the two germline ends. CDR3: CASSLGFTSNSPLHF. The CDR3 nucleotides are TGTGCCAGCAGCTTAGGATTCACAAGTAATTCACCCCTCCACTTT.

The chain links TRBV20-1 to TRBJ2-1; 7 bases line up with TRBD2. Trimming cost V 1 base and J 3 bases; bases outside gene matches: 6. CDR1 and CDR2 (germline): DFQATT, SNEGSKA (reference sequence). The CDR3 sequence is 15 residues long. CDR3 amino acids: CSARGLAPFYNEQFF. In DNA, the CDR3 is TGCAGTGCTAGAGGACTAGCTCCCTTCTACAATGAGCAGTTCTTC.

The chain uses TRBV7-9 and TRBJ2-7; D might be TRBD2 (7 bases). Trimming removed 5 bases from V and 6 bases from J, with 23 bases in between. Germline CDR1 SEHNR, CDR2 FQNEAQ (reference sequence). This CDR3 region has 16 residues. Here the CDR3 reads CASSQGGGYIDFEQYF. The DNA of the CDR3 is TGTGCCAGCAGCCAAGGGGGGGGCTACATCGATTTCGAGCAGTACTTC.

The chain is built from TRBV29-1 and TRBJ1-1; 7 nucleotides line up with TRBD1. Germline-derived CDR1 and CDR2 are SQVTM and ANQGSEA. With 7 bases clipped from V and 4 bases from J, the junction kept 9 bases outside the gene matches. The CDR3 runs 13 residues. The CDR3 nucleotides are TGCAGCGACCTGGGGCCAGGGGGCACTGAAGCTTTCTTT. Translation gives CSDLGPGGTEAFF.

This chain uses TRBV5-1 with TRBJ2-1; 11 positions agree with TRBD2. V was clipped by 2 bases and J by 5 bases; unmatched bases: 3. CDR3 length equals 15 residues. Germline CDR1 and CDR2: SGHRS and YFSETQ. The CDR3 DNA reads TGCGCCAGCAGCTTAACTAGCGGGAGTGACAATGAGCAGTTCTTC. Translating it yields CASSLTSGSDNEQFF.